Below, 18 T cell receptor beta chains from the same sample are listed, as sequenced in a study of blood T cell repertoires in COVID-19. Sequenced by immunoSEQ multiplex PCR; TCRdb stores in-frame clones only, minus some. The data contain about 160,000 clones, approximately 82% of them singletons. Sample: PBMCs or T cells enriched from blood (not recorded which). These receptors were obtained from a man in his sixties who had recovered from COVID-19.

The genes are TRBV24-1 and TRBJ2-6, with D possibly being TRBD2 (6 bases). The V end lost 5 bases, the J end lost 2 bases, and 9 bases lay between the germline ends. The V gene's germline CDR1 is KGHDR and CDR2 SFDVKD. This CDR3 is built from 15 residues. CDR3 residues: CATSGGVAGANVLTF. DNA of the CDR3: TGTGCCACCAGTGGGGGGGTAGCTGGGGCCAACGTCCTGACTTTC.

The V call is TRBV10-1, the J call TRBJ1-2; 9 bases are shared with TRBD1. The CDR3 runs to 13 residues. The V gene's germline CDR1 is WNHNN and CDR2 SYGVQD (reference sequence). V lost 10 bases, J lost 3 bases, and 6 bases stayed unmatched. The CDR3 region is CANTQGADYGYTF. CDR3 nucleotide sequence: TGCGCCAACACACAGGGGGCGGACTATGGCTACACCTTC.

The J gene is TRBJ2-2, the V gene TRBV10-3, with 9 bases lining up with TRBD2. The CDR3 covers 14 residues. The germline V gene encodes CDR1 ENHRY and CDR2 SYGVKD. Unmatched junction bases numbered 2, after V lost 7 bases and J lost 2 bases. This CDR3 is CAINSGRNTGELFF. The CDR3 nucleotides read TGTGCCATCAATAGCGGGAGAAACACCGGGGAGCTGTTTTTT.

This clone turned up a few times. This chain links TRBV2 with TRBJ2-5, with 11 positions matching TRBD2. Trimming cost V 2 bases and J 1 base; bases outside gene matches: 0. CDR1 and CDR2 (germline): SNHLY, FYNNEI. This CDR3 region has 15 residues. The CDR3 spells CASSELAGGQETQYF. The CDR3 coding sequence is TGTGCCAGCAGTGAACTAGCGGGGGGCCAAGAGACCCAGTACTTC.

In this sample, this clone turned up a few times. The V and J genes are TRBV7-9 and TRBJ2-7, with 12 bases aligning to TRBD2. Germline values: CDR1 SEHNR, CDR2 FQNEAQ (reference sequence). The CDR3 totals 16 residues. Germline trimming cut 3 bases from V and 1 base from J; bases unmatched to any gene: 4. This chain's CDR3 is CASSLGTSGLSYEQYF. The DNA for the CDR3 is TGTGCCAGCAGCTTGGGGACTAGCGGGCTATCCTACGAGCAGTACTTC.

The V and J genes are TRBV7-2 and TRBJ2-1, with 13 bases matching TRBD2. The CDR3 contains 17 residues. J was trimmed by 7 bases and V by 0 bases; bases with no gene match: 6. Per the germline V gene, CDR1 is SGHTA and CDR2 is FQGNSA. CDR3 DNA: TGTGCCAGCAGCTTAGCGGGAACTAGCGGGAGGGCGAATGAGCAGTTCTTC. As protein: CASSLAGTSGRANEQFF.

This clone turned up a few times. V usage is TRBV5-5 and J usage is TRBJ1-5, with a possible D match to TRBD1 (6 bases). This CDR3 is built from 16 residues. The germline V and J ends were trimmed by 0 bases and 0 bases, with 10 bases remaining between them. Germline V gene data show CDR1 as SGHKS and CDR2 as YYEKEE (reference sequence). The CDR3 coding sequence is TGTGCCAGCAGCTTGGATGGGGGCCCTAGCAATCAGCCCCAGCATTTT. It translates to CASSLDGGPSNQPQHF.

The chain couples TRBV6-5 to TRBJ1-2; TRBD1 matches 8 bases. The ends lost 6 bases at V and 6 bases at J; junction bases unmatched: 6. The CDR3 is 13 amino acids. CDR1 MNHEY and CDR2 SVGAGI come from the germline V gene. The CDR3 DNA is TGTGCCAGCAGCCGGACAGGGTTCCATGGCTACACCTTC. This translates into CASSRTGFHGYTF.

The CDR3 region has the DNA TGTGCCTGGAGCTCTGACAGGATTCAGCCCCAGCATTTT. This codes for CAWSSDRIQPQHF. The rearrangement uses TRBV30 and TRBJ1-5, with D perhaps TRBD1 (6 bases). Germline CDR1 GTSNPN, CDR2 SVGIG (reference sequence). V was clipped by 3 bases and J by 6 bases, with 12 bases between them. The CDR3 runs to 13 residues.

This chain connects TRBV5-1 to TRBJ1-2; 7 nucleotides line up with TRBD1. V lost 0 bases to trimming and J lost 6 bases; unmatched junction nucleotides: 2. The germline V gene has CDR1 SGHRS and CDR2 YFSETQ. The CDR3 totals 13 residues. CDR3 coding DNA: TGCGCCAGCAGCTTGGAGGGGGCAGATGGCTACACCTTC. Protein: CASSLEGADGYTF.

The V gene is TRBV4-1, the J gene TRBJ2-5, with 15 positions matching TRBD2. From germline, CDR1 is MGHRA and CDR2 YSYEKL. With 0 bases clipped from V and 2 bases from J, the junction kept 7 bases outside the gene matches. The CDR3 extends over 19 amino acids. CDR3 sequence (DNA): TGCGCCAGCAGCCAAGAGCCGGGACTAGCGGGGGGAAAACAAGAGACCCAGTACTTC. Protein sequence: CASSQEPGLAGGKQETQYF.

V usage is TRBV7-2 and J usage is TRBJ1-1; D is unclear. The CDR3 consists of 14 residues. V shed 2 bases and J shed 4 bases, with 11 bases lying between them. The germline V gene encodes CDR1 SGHTA and CDR2 FQGNSA. The DNA for the CDR3 is TGTGCCAGCAGCTTATGGGTAAGGAGCACTGAAGCTTTCTTT. Translated: CASSLWVRSTEAFF.

CDR3: CASSSGDSQDYGYTF. CDR3 DNA: TGTGCCAGCAGCTCGGGGGACAGCCAAGACTATGGCTACACCTTC. The rearrangement joins TRBV7-2 to TRBJ1-2; 7 positions agree with TRBD1. CDR1 and CDR2 (germline): SGHTA, FQGNSA. The CDR3 extends over 15 amino acids. V dropped 4 bases and J dropped 3; count of bases not matched to a gene: 8.

This clone was counted between two and nine times. The chain employs TRBV4-2 and TRBJ2-1; tentative D call: TRBD1 (6 bases). Trimming pared 2 bases from V and 5 bases from J, leaving 13 bases between. The CDR3 length is 15 residues. The germline V gene has CDR1 LGHNA and CDR2 YNFKEQ. The CDR3 region has the DNA TGTGCCAGCAGCCAAACATGGGACATAGACAATGAGCAGTTCTTC. Protein sequence: CASSQTWDIDNEQFF.

The rearrangement joins TRBV30 to TRBJ1-1; 9 bases are a match to TRBD1. The junction had 11 bases not matched to a gene; V was cut back by 4 bases and J by 5 bases. CDR3 length: 15 amino acids. Germline-derived CDR1 and CDR2 are GTSNPN and SVGIG (reference sequence). CDR3 residues: CAWKGAWTGATEAFF. The CDR3 region has the DNA TGTGCCTGGAAGGGGGCGTGGACAGGGGCTACTGAAGCTTTCTTT.

This CDR3 is CASSGVEGGNQPQHF. Written as DNA, the CDR3 is TGTGCCAGTAGTGGGGTGGAGGGAGGCAATCAGCCCCAGCATTTT. This chain joins TRBV19 and TRBJ1-5; D call uncertain. CDR3 size: 15 residues. Trimming removed 5 bases from V and 2 bases from J, with 13 bases in between. Germline CDR1 and CDR2: LNHDA and SQIVND (reference sequence).

The V gene is TRBV7-6, the J gene TRBJ2-2, with 8 positions matching TRBD1. Germline CDR1 is SGHVS and CDR2 is FNYEAQ. After removal of 4 bases from V and 6 bases from J, the junction contained 10 bases not matched to a gene. The CDR3 totals 16 residues. The CDR3 sequence: CASSSSTGGRAGELFF. CDR3 coding DNA: TGTGCCAGCAGCTCGTCAACAGGGGGTCGAGCCGGGGAGCTGTTTTTT.

The CDR3 DNA reads as TGTGCCAGCAGCTTGGGGGGGGGCCCTTTCTACGAGCAGTACTTC. It translates to CASSLGGGPFYEQYF. V is TRBV11-2 and J is TRBJ2-7; TRBD2 is a possible D gene (7 bases). Per germline, CDR1 SGHAT and CDR2 FQNNGV. CDR3 length: 15 amino acids. V was shortened by 3 bases and J by 3 bases, with 15 bases between the two germline ends.